These 18 T cell receptor beta chains came from one sample sequenced in a study of T cells in Graves' hyperthyroidism and ophthalmopathy. Amplification of TCR beta CDR3 regions used RNA as the template. Using the HTBI primer set, a first-round RT-PCR was run on the TCR CDR3. MiXCR, applied by TCRdb to the multiplex PCR reads, yields one record per CDR3 protein. The sample lists hundreds of thousands of distinct CDR3 sequences; 22% were seen once. Sequencing was carried out using blood. These receptors were obtained from a young man with Graves' ophthalmopathy.

This clonotype was seen ten or more times. The rearrangement joins TRBV3-1 to TRBJ1-6; D is unclear. With 4 bases removed from V and 7 bases from J, the gap between germline ends came to 8 bases. The CDR3 is made up of 13 amino acids. Germline assignment: CDR1 LGHDT and CDR2 YNNKEL (reference sequence). CDR3 DNA: TGTGCCAGCAGCCTAACCGAGAATTCACCCCTCCACTTT. Protein sequence: CASSLTENSPLHF.

The CDR3 sequence is CAIRRVMGTGIYGYTF. The CDR3, as DNA: TGTGCCATCAGGAGAGTTATGGGGACCGGCATTTATGGCTACACCTTC. V and J are TRBV10-3 and TRBJ1-2; TRBD1 might be the D (5 bases). Trimming pared 6 bases from V and 5 bases from J, leaving 22 bases between. The CDR3 consists of 16 residues. Germline V gene data show CDR1 as ENHRY and CDR2 as SYGVKD.

For the CDR3, the DNA is TGTGCCAGCAGCGTCCACTGGACTAGCGGGAGGGTCAATGAGCAGTTCTTC. It yields the protein CASSVHWTSGRVNEQFF. This chain connects TRBV9 to TRBJ2-1, with TRBD2 matching over 15 bases. The V gene end was trimmed by 2 bases and the J gene end by 6 bases; junction bases not matched to a gene: 6. There are 17 residues in the CDR3. Germline-derived CDR1 and CDR2 are SGDLS and YYNGEE.

This clonotype has only a few counts. The rearrangement uses TRBV5-6 and TRBJ1-1; the D is unclear. CDR1 SGHDT and CDR2 YYEEEE come from the germline V gene. Trimming removed 4 bases at V and 4 bases at J, with 17 bases between. This CDR3 is 15 amino acids long. The CDR3 spells CASSTRTSSVTEAFF. The CDR3, as DNA: TGTGCCAGCAGCACCCGGACGTCTTCTGTCACTGAAGCTTTCTTT.

This clonotype was picked up a small number of times. The chain couples TRBV12-3 or TRBV12-4 to TRBJ1-2; 10 nucleotides match TRBD1. V lost 6 bases, J lost 7 bases, and 8 bases stayed unmatched. The CDR3 totals 14 residues. The CDR3 DNA reads TGTGCCAGCAGCTGGACAGGGGGAATTTCTGGCTACACCTTC. It encodes CASSWTGGISGYTF.

The chain uses TRBV7-9 and TRBJ2-7; D uncertain. The V gene lost 0 bases and the J gene lost 3 bases, with 9 bases spanning the gap. The germline gives CDR1 SEHNR, CDR2 FQNEAQ (reference sequence). The CDR3 contains 14 residues. Written as DNA, the CDR3 is TGTGCCAGCAGCTTAGCAGGTGGGGACTACGAGCAGTACTTC. It translates to CASSLAGGDYEQYF.

The chain couples TRBV5-1 to TRBJ1-2; D call uncertain. V lost 4 bases, J lost 2 bases, and 15 bases lay in between. The CDR3 is 15 amino acids. Germline V gene lookup returns CDR1 SGHRS and CDR2 YFSETQ. This CDR3 is CASSQRLGLNYGYTF. The CDR3 DNA reads as TGCGCCAGCAGCCAAAGATTGGGTCTGAACTATGGCTACACCTTC.

The J gene is TRBJ2-1, the V gene TRBV4-1, with D maybe TRBD1 (5 bases). Germline V gene sequence: CDR1 MGHRA, CDR2 YSYEKL. Trimming stripped 1 base from V and 6 bases from J, with 16 bases between. The CDR3 spans 16 residues. The CDR3 region is CASSQVQELMGNEQFF. The CDR3 DNA is TGCGCCAGCAGCCAAGTACAGGAGCTTATGGGCAATGAGCAGTTCTTC.

There are a few counts of this clonotype. This chain joins TRBV9 and TRBJ2-1, with no clear D. Germline V gives CDR1 SGDLS, CDR2 YYNGEE. Deletions cut 2 bases from V and 4 bases from J, with 4 bases between. The CDR3 is 12 residues long. The CDR3 coding sequence is TGTGCCAGCAGCGTCGGGTACAATGAGCAGTTCTTC. Translating it yields CASSVGYNEQFF.

This clonotype was recorded many times. V gene TRBV5-1 combines with J gene TRBJ2-1; TRBD2 aligns across 7 bases. Germline CDR1 reads SGHRS; CDR2 reads YFSETQ. The length of the CDR3 is 13 residues. V lost 0 bases and J lost 6; bases outside the gene matches: 0. The CDR3: CASSLGLANEQFF. The CDR3 DNA sequence: TGCGCCAGCAGCTTGGGACTAGCCAATGAGCAGTTCTTC.

This clonotype came up many times. The chain uses TRBV2 and TRBJ2-5, with 7 nucleotides matching TRBD1. The junction had 8 bases not matched to a gene; V was cut back by 2 bases and J by 5 bases. This CDR3 has 15 residues. From germline, CDR1 is SNHLY and CDR2 FYNNEI. The CDR3 DNA follows: TGTGCCAGCAGTGAAAGTGACAGGGTAGGGGAGACCCAGTACTTC. Its protein is CASSESDRVGETQYF.

There are many counts of this clonotype. The CDR3 protein is CASREDRPNNEQFF. In nucleotides, the CDR3 is TGTGCCAGCAGAGAGGACAGACCGAACAATGAGCAGTTCTTC. The rearrangement joins TRBV27 to TRBJ2-1, with D possibly matching TRBD1 (6 bases). Germline loops: CDR1 MNHEY, CDR2 SMNVEV (reference sequence). CDR3 size: 14 residues. The V and J ends lost 6 bases and 5 bases respectively, with 14 bases between them.

This clonotype was found a few times. The chain combines TRBV4-2 with TRBJ1-4, with no clear D. V was trimmed by 0 bases and J by 0 bases, leaving 14 bases between them. Germline CDR1 is LGHNA and CDR2 is YNFKEQ. The CDR3 length is 18 residues. This CDR3 is CASSQEIGGFATNEKLFF. The CDR3 region has the DNA TGTGCCAGCAGCCAAGAGATCGGAGGCTTTGCAACTAATGAAAAACTGTTTTTT.

The V call is TRBV30, the J call TRBJ2-5; weak D call: TRBD2 (6 bases). V shed 7 bases and J shed 7 bases, with 19 bases lying between them. CDR1 and CDR2 from the germline V gene are GTSNPN and SVGIG (reference sequence). This CDR3 region has 13 residues. The CDR3 DNA follows: TGTGCCTACTCGGCGGGACCGCCCGCGACCCAGTACTTC. This gives the protein CAYSAGPPATQYF.

The chain links TRBV7-6 to TRBJ1-6; possible D gene TRBD1, 5 bases. The V gene lost 5 bases and the J gene lost 4 bases, with 12 bases spanning the gap. The CDR3 extends over 15 amino acids. The germline V gene has CDR1 SGHVS and CDR2 FNYEAQ. The DNA of the CDR3 is TGTGCCAGCAGCCAGACAGCGTCGTATAATTCACCCCTCCACTTT. Protein product: CASSQTASYNSPLHF. Supplemented by reference TRBV7-6 and TRBJ1-6, the full variable domain reads GAGVSQSPRYKVTKRGQDVALRCDPISGHVSLYWYRQALGQGPEFLTYFNYEAQQDKSGLPNDRFSAERPEGSISTLTIQRTEQRDSAMYRCASSQTASYNSPLHFGNGTRLTVT.

The rearrangement links TRBV7-9 to TRBJ2-2; no reliable D call. This CDR3 is 13 amino acids long. CDR1 and CDR2 (germline): SEHNR, FQNEAQ (reference sequence). Trimming shortened V by 2 bases and J by 7 bases, and 8 bases separated the two germline ends. CDR3: CASSLRVYGELFF. The CDR3, as DNA: TGTGCCAGCAGCTTACGGGTCTACGGGGAGCTGTTTTTT.

This clonotype was seen at least ten times. This chain connects TRBV30 to TRBJ2-1, with 11 bases lining up with TRBD2. Losses at the gene ends were 2 bases for V and 5 bases for J; bases not matched to a gene: 5. Germline V CDR1 and CDR2: GTSNPN, SVGIG (reference sequence). The CDR3 has 15 residues. CDR3 loop: CAWSTGTSGHNEQFF. The CDR3, as DNA: TGTGCCTGGAGTACTGGGACTAGCGGCCACAATGAGCAGTTCTTC.

The chain has TRBV28 and TRBJ2-3, with D perhaps matching TRBD2 (5 bases). The germline V gene encodes CDR1 MDHEN and CDR2 SYDVKM. The CDR3 runs to 15 residues. Between the trimmed V and J ends, which lost 5 bases and 4 bases, there was a span of 16 bases. CDR3 in amino acids: CASSPQSAEADTQYF. The CDR3 DNA is TGTGCCAGCAGTCCCCAATCGGCGGAGGCAGATACGCAGTATTTT.